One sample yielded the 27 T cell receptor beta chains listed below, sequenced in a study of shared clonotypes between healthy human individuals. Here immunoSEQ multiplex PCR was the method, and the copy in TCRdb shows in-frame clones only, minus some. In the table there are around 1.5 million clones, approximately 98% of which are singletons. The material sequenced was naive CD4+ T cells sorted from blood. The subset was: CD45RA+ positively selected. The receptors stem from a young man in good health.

CDR3 bases: TGCGCCAGCAGCCAAAACCACCTAGAGACCCAGTACTTC. This codes for CASSQNHLETQYF. The gene calls are TRBV5-1 and TRBJ2-5, with no clear D. Trimming removed 4 bases at V and 4 bases at J, with 11 bases between. This CDR3 contains 13 residues. The V gene's germline CDR1 is SGHRS and CDR2 YFSETQ.

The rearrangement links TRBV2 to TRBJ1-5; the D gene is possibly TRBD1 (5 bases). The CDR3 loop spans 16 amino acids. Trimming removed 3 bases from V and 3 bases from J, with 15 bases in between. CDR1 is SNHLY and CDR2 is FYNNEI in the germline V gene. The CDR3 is CASSEGGRRANQPQHF. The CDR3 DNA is TGTGCCAGCAGTGAGGGGGGGAGGAGGGCCAATCAGCCCCAGCATTTT.

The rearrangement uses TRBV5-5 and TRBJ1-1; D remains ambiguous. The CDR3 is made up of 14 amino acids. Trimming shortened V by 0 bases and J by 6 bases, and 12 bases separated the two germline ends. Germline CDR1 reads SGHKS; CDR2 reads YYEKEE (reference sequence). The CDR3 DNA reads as TGTGCCAGCAGCTTGGTCTCGAATTGGGCTGAAGCTTTCTTT. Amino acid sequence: CASSLVSNWAEAFF.

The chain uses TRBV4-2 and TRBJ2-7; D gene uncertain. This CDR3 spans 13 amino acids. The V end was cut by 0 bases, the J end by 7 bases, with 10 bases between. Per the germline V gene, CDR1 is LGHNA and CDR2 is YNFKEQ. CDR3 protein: CASSQDRPREQYF. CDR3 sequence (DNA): TGTGCCAGCAGCCAAGATAGACCTAGGGAGCAGTACTTC.

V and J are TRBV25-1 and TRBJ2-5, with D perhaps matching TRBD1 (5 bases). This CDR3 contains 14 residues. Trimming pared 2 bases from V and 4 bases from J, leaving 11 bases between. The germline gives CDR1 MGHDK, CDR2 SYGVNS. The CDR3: CASSEAGFLETQYF. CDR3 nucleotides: TGTGCCAGCAGTGAAGCAGGGTTCTTAGAGACCCAGTACTTC.

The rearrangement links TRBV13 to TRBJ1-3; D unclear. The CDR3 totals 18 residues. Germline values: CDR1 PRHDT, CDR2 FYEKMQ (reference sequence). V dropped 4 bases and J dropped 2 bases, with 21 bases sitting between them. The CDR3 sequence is CASSSPARVELTGNTIYF. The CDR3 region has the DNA TGTGCCAGCAGCTCCCCCGCGAGGGTGGAACTTACTGGAAACACCATATATTTT.

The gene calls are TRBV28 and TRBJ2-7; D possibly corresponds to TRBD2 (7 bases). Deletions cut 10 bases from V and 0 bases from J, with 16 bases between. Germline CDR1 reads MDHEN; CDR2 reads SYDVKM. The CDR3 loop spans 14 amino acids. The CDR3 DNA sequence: TGTGCCACCTCATGGGGGGGCAGCTCCTACGAGCAGTACTTC. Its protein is CATSWGGSSYEQYF. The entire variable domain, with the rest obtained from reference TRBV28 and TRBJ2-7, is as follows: DVKVTQSSRYLVKRTGEKVFLECVQDMDHENMFWYRQDPGLGLRLIYFSYDVKMKEKGDIPEGYSVSREKKERFSLILESASTNQTSMYLCATSWGGSSYEQYFGPGTRLTVT.

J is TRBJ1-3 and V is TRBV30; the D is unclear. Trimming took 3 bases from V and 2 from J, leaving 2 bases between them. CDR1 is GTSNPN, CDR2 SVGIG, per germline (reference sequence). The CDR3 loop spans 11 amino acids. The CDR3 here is CAWRTGNTIYF. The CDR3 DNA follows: TGTGCCTGGAGGACTGGAAACACCATATATTTT.

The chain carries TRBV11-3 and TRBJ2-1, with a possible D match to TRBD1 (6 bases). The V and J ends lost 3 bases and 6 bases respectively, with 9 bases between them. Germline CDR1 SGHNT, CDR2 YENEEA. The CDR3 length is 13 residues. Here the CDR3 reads CASSLRQANEQFF. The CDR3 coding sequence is TGTGCCAGCAGCTTGAGACAGGCCAATGAGCAGTTCTTC.

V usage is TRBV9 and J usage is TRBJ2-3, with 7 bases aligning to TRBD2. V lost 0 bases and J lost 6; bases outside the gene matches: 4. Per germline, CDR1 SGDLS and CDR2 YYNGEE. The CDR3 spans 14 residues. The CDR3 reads CASSVASGEDTQYF. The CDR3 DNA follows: TGTGCCAGCAGCGTAGCGAGCGGGGAGGATACGCAGTATTTT.

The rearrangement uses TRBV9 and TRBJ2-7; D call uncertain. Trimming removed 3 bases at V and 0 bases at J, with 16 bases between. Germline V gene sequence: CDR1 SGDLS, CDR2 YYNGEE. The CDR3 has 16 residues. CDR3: CASSEWVDASSYEQYF. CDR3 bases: TGTGCCAGCAGCGAGTGGGTGGACGCAAGCTCCTACGAGCAGTACTTC.

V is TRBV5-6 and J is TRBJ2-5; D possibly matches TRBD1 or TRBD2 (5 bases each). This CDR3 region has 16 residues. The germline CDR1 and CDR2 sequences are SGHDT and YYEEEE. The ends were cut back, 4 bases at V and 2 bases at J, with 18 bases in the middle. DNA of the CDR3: TGTGCCAGCAGCCACGAGGGGCAGGGAAAACAAGAGACCCAGTACTTC. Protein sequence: CASSHEGQGKQETQYF.

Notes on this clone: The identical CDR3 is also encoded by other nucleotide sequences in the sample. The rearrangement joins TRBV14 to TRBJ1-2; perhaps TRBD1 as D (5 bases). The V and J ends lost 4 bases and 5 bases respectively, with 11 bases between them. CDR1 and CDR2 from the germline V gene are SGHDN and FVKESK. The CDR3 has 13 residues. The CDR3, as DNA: TGTGCCAGCAGCCTAAAGAGGGGTTATGGCTACACCTTC. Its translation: CASSLKRGYGYTF.

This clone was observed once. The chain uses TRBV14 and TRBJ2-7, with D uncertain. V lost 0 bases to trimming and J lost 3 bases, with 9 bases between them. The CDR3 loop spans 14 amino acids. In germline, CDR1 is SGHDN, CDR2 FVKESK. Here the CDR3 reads CASSQDYYVYEQYF. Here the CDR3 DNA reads TGTGCCAGCAGCCAAGATTACTACGTCTACGAGCAGTACTTC.

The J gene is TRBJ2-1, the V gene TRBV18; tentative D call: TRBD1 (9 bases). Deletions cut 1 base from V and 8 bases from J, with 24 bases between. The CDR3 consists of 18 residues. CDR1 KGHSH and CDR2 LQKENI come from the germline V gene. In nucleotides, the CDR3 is TGTGCCAGCTCACCACTGCCTATTAGCGGGACAGGGTACGATGAGCAGTTCTTC. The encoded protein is CASSPLPISGTGYDEQFF.

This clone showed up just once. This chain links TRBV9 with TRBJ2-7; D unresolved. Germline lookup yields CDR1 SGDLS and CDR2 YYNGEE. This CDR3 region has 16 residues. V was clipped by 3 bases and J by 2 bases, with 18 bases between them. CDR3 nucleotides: TGTGCCAGCAGCGGTTACCCCGGCGACACCCCCTACGAGCAGTACTTC. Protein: CASSGYPGDTPYEQYF.

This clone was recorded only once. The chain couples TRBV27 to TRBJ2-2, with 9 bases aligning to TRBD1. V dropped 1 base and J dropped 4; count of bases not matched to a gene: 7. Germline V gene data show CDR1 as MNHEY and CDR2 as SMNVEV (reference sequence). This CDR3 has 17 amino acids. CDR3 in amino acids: CASSLFWRQGGTGELFF. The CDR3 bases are TGTGCCAGCAGTTTATTTTGGAGACAGGGGGGCACCGGGGAGCTGTTTTTT.

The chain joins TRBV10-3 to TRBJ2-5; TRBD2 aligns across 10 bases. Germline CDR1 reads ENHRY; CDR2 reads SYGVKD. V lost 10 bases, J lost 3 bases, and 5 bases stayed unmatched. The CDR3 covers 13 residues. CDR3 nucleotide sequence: TGTGCCACGGAAAGCGGGAGGGAAGAGACCCAGTACTTC. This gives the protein CATESGREETQYF.

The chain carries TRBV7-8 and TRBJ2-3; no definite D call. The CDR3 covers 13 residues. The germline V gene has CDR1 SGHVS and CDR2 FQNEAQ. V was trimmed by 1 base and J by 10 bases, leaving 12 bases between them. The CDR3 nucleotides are TGTGCCAGCAGCTTAGAAGCAGTGGCCCCGCAGTATTTT. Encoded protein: CASSLEAVAPQYF.

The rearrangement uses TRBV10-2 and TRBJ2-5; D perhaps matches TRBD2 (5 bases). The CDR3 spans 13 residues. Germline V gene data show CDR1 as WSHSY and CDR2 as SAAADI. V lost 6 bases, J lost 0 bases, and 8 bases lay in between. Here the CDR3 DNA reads TGCGCCAGCAGGGCGGGCTACCAAGAGACCCAGTACTTC. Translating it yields CASRAGYQETQYF.

The DNA for the CDR3 is TGTGCCAGCAGCTTAACAGGGAACAATGAGCAGTTCTTC. The encoded protein is CASSLTGNNEQFF. This rearrangement joins TRBV5-6 to TRBJ2-1, with a possible D match to TRBD1 (6 bases). The germline CDR1 and CDR2 sequences are SGHDT and YYEEEE. Between the trimmed V and J ends, which lost 2 bases and 5 bases, there was a span of 8 bases. CDR3 length: 13 amino acids.

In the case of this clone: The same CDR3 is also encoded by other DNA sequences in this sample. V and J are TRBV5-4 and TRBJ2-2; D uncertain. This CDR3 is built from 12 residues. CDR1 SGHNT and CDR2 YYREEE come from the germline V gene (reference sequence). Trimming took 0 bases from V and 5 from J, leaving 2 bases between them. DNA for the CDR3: TGTGCCAGCAGCTTGGCGACCGGGGAGCTGTTTTTT. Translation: CASSLATGELFF.

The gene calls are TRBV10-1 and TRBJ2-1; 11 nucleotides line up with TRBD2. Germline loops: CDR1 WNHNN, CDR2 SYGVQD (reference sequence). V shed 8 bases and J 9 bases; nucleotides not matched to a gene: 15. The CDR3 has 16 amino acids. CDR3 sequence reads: CASVKDLAGGPSEQFF. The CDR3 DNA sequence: TGCGCCAGCGTAAAAGATTTAGCGGGAGGGCCAAGTGAGCAGTTCTTC.

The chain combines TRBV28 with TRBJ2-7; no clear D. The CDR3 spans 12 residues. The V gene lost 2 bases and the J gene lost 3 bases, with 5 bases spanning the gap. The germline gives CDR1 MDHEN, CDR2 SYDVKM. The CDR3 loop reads CASSLLYYEQYF. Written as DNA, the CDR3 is TGTGCCAGCAGTTTACTATACTACGAGCAGTACTTC.

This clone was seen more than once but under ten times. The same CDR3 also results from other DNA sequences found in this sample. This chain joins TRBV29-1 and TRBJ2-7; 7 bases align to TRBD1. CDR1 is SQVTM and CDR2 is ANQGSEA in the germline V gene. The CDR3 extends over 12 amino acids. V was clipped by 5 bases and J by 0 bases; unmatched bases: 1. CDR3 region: CSVRTGSYEQYF. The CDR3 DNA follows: TGCAGCGTTCGGACAGGCTCCTACGAGCAGTACTTC.

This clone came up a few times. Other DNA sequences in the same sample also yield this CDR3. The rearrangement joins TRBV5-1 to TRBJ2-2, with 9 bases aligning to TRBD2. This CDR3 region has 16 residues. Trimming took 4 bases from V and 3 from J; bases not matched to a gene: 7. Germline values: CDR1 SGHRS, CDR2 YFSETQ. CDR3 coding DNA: TGCGCCAGCAGCCCTACAATAGCGGGAGACACCGGGGAGCTGTTTTTT. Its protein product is CASSPTIAGDTGELFF.

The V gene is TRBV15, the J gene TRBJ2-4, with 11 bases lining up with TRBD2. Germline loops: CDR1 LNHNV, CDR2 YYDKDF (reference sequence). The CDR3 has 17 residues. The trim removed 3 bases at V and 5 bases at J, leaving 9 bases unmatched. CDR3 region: CATSRGGGTSGQNIQYF. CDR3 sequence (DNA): TGTGCCACCAGCAGGGGAGGGGGGACTAGCGGTCAAAACATTCAGTACTTC.